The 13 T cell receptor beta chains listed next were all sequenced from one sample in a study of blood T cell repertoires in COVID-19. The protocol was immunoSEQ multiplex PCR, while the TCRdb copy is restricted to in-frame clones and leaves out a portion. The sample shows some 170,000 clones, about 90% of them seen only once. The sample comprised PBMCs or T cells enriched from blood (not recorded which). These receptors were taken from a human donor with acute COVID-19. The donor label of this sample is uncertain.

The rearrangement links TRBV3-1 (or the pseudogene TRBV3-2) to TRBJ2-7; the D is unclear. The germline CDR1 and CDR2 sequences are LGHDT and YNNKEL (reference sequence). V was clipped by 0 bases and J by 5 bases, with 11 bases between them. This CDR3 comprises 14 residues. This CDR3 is CASSQDPPEHEQYF. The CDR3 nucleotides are TGTGCCAGCAGCCAAGATCCCCCGGAGCACGAGCAGTACTTC.

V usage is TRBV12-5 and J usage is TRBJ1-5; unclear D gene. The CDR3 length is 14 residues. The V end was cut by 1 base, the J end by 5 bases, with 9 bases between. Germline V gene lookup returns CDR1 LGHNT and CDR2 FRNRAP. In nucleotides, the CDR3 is TGTGCTAGTGGTTTGGGCCGGCGGGATCAGCCCCAGCATTTT. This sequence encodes CASGLGRRDQPQHF.

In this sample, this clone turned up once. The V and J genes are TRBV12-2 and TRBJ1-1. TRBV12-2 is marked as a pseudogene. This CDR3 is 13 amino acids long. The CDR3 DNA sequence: TGTGCAAGTCGCTTGCCGGGGAACACTGAAGCTTTCTTT. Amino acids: CASRLPGNTEAFF.

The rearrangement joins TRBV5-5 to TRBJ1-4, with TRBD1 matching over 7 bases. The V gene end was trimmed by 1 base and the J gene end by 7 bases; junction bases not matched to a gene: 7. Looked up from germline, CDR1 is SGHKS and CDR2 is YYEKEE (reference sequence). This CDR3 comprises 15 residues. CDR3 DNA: TGTGCCAGCAGCTTGCATGGGACAGCCCGTGAAAAACTGTTTTTT. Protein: CASSLHGTAREKLFF.

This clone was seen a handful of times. CDR3 sequence (DNA): TGTGCCAGCAGCCAAGACCCGCCCAGGGCAGGAGCACTGTTTTTT. Amino acid sequence: CASSQDPPRAGALFF. The rearrangement links TRBV14 to TRBJ1-4, with D perhaps matching TRBD1 (5 bases). This CDR3 has 15 residues. The germline V and J ends were trimmed by 0 bases and 13 bases, with 18 bases remaining between them. Germline loops: CDR1 SGHDN, CDR2 FVKESK.

Written as DNA, the CDR3 is TGTGCCAGCAGCTTACAGGGAGGAGGCACAGATACGCAGTATTTT. It codes for CASSLQGGGTDTQYF. The chain combines TRBV11-2 with TRBJ2-3, with TRBD2 as a possible D gene (6 bases). The V gene's germline CDR1 is SGHAT and CDR2 FQNNGV. The CDR3 loop spans 15 amino acids. V shed 2 bases and J shed 1 base, with 10 bases lying between them.

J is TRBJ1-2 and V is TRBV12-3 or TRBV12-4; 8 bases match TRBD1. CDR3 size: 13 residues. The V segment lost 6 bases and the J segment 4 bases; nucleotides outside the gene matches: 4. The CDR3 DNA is TGTGCCAGCAGCGACGACAGGGGCTATGGCTACACCTTC. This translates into CASSDDRGYGYTF.

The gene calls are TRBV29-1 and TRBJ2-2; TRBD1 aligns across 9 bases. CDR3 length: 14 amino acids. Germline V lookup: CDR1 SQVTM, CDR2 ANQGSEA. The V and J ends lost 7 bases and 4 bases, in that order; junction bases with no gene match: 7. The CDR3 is CSAARQGGTGELFF. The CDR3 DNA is TGCAGCGCCGCAAGACAGGGGGGCACCGGGGAGCTGTTTTTT.

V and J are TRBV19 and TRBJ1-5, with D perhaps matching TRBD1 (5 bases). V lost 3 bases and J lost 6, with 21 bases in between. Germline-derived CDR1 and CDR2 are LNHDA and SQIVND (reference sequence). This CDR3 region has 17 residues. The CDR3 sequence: CASSMGALGGAAQPQHF. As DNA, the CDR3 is TGTGCCAGTAGTATGGGAGCCCTGGGGGGAGCAGCTCAGCCCCAGCATTTT.

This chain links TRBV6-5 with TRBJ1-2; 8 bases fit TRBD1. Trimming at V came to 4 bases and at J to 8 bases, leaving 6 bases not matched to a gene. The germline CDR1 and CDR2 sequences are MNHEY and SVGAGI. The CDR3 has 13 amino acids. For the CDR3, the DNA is TGTGCCAGCAGTTCCCAGGGGGCGGGAGGCTACACCTTC. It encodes CASSSQGAGGYTF.

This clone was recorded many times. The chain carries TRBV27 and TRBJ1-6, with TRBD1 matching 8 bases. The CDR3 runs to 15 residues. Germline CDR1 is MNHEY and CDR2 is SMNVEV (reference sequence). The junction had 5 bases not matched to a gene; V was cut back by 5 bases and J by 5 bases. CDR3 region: CASSPDRVDNSPLHF. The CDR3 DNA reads TGTGCCAGCAGTCCGGACAGGGTTGATAATTCACCCCTCCACTTT.

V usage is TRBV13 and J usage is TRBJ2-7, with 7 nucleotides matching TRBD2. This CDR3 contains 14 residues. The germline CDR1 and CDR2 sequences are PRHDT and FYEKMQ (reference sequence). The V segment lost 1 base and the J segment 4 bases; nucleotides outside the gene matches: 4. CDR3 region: CASSLAGRDYEQYF. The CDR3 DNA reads TGTGCCAGCAGCTTAGCAGGGAGGGATTACGAGCAGTACTTC.

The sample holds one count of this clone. For the CDR3, the DNA is TGTGCCAGCAGCGCCGGCGGGGGACGAGTCTACAATGAGCAGTTCTTC. This codes for CASSAGGGRVYNEQFF. The rearrangement joins TRBV9 to TRBJ2-1; 7 bases are a match to TRBD2. The germline gives CDR1 SGDLS, CDR2 YYNGEE. The CDR3 extends over 16 amino acids. V shed 3 bases and J 3 bases; nucleotides not matched to a gene: 9.